A single sample is the source of the 20 T cell receptor beta chains below, sequenced in a study of blood T cell repertoires in COVID-19. Using immunoSEQ multiplex PCR, the repertoire was profiled, and TCRdb retains in-frame clones only, with some absent. The sample shows 200,000 to 250,000 clones, roughly 87% of them seen only once. Sequencing was done on a sample of peripheral blood. These receptors all come from a woman aged 18-29 years who had recovered from COVID-19.

The chain carries TRBV30 and TRBJ1-5; D remains ambiguous. The length of the CDR3 is 13 residues. Deletions cut 2 bases from V and 7 bases from J, with 12 bases between. CDR1 GTSNPN and CDR2 SVGIG come from the germline V gene (reference sequence). CDR3 DNA: TGTGCCTGGAGTATCTCAGGTAGGCAGCCCCAGCATTTT. Its translation: CAWSISGRQPQHF.

The gene calls are TRBV19 and TRBJ1-1; the D is unclear. Germline assignment: CDR1 LNHDA and CDR2 SQIVND (reference sequence). The CDR3 contains 16 residues. V dropped 1 base and J dropped 2 bases, with 14 bases sitting between them. CDR3 loop: CASSIVGDLVNTEAFF. The DNA for the CDR3 is TGTGCCAGTAGTATAGTCGGGGATCTGGTAAACACTGAAGCTTTCTTT. Together with reference TRBV19 and TRBJ1-1, the CDR3 gives the full variable domain: DGGITQSPKYLFRKEGQNVTLSCEQNLNHDAMYWYRQDPGQGLRLIYYSQIVNDFQKGDIAEGYSVSREKKESFPLTVTSAQKNPTAFYLCASSIVGDLVNTEAFFGQGTRLTVV.

V usage is TRBV9 and J usage is TRBJ2-7; TRBD1 is a possible D gene (6 bases). The germline gives CDR1 SGDLS, CDR2 YYNGEE. The length of the CDR3 is 13 residues. Trimming shortened V by 5 bases and J by 5 bases, and 14 bases separated the two germline ends. The chain's CDR3 is CASSARPGDEQYF. CDR3 nucleotides: TGTGCCAGCAGTGCCCGACCAGGGGACGAGCAGTACTTC.

The V gene is TRBV7-8, the J gene TRBJ2-1, with D perhaps matching TRBD1 (7 bases). The CDR3 contains 15 residues. The germline gives CDR1 SGHVS, CDR2 FQNEAQ. V dropped 2 bases and J dropped 5 bases, with 13 bases sitting between them. The CDR3 here is CASSLNRGGDNEQFF. In DNA, the CDR3 is TGTGCCAGCAGCTTAAACAGGGGAGGTGACAATGAGCAGTTCTTC.

In this sample, this clone turned up a few times. Written as DNA, the CDR3 is TGCAGTGCTAGTCTGGGGGCGTTTTACAATGAGCAGTTCTTC. This gives the protein CSASLGAFYNEQFF. The chain combines TRBV20-1 with TRBJ2-1, with D perhaps matching TRBD1 (6 bases). Between the trimmed V and J ends, which lost 3 bases and 4 bases, there was a span of 13 bases. Germline V gene sequence: CDR1 DFQATT, CDR2 SNEGSKA (reference sequence). The CDR3 is 14 residues long.

The chain employs TRBV27 and TRBJ2-1; D perhaps matches TRBD1 (5 bases). Germline V lookup: CDR1 MNHEY, CDR2 SMNVEV (reference sequence). CDR3 size: 14 residues. V shed 6 bases and J shed 1 base, with 10 bases lying between them. The CDR3 protein is CASSRVDSYNEQFF. For the CDR3, the DNA is TGTGCCAGCAGCAGGGTGGATTCCTACAATGAGCAGTTCTTC.

The CDR3 DNA sequence: TGTGCCAGCAGTTTATTAGCGGGAGGGCCGGGGAATGAGCAGTTCTTC. Protein product: CASSLLAGGPGNEQFF. The chain uses TRBV28 and TRBJ2-1, with 11 nucleotides matching TRBD2. This CDR3 region has 16 residues. Germline CDR1 is MDHEN and CDR2 is SYDVKM. Trimming removed 1 base from V and 7 bases from J; junction bases left unmatched: 6. Full variable domain (rest looked up from reference TRBV28 and TRBJ2-1): DVKVTQSSRYLVKRTGEKVFLECVQDMDHENMFWYRQDPGLGLRLIYFSYDVKMKEKGDIPEGYSVSREKKERFSLILESASTNQTSMYLCASSLLAGGPGNEQFFGPGTRLTVL.

The rearrangement joins TRBV27 to TRBJ2-7, with 8 bases fitting TRBD2. The germline V gene encodes CDR1 MNHEY and CDR2 SMNVEV (reference sequence). This CDR3 has 14 amino acids. V dropped 2 bases and J dropped 5; count of bases not matched to a gene: 5. In nucleotides, the CDR3 is TGTGCCAGCAGTTTAAGCGGGAGTAGCAACGAGCAGTACTTC. The encoded protein is CASSLSGSSNEQYF.

This sequence joins TRBV5-1 and TRBJ2-2, with 11 positions matching TRBD2. This CDR3 comprises 15 residues. The V and J ends lost 7 bases and 5 bases, in that order; junction bases with no gene match: 7. Germline CDR1 SGHRS, CDR2 YFSETQ. In DNA, the CDR3 is TGCGCCAGCGGATTTAGCGGGAGGGAAACCGGGGAGCTGTTTTTT. It translates to CASGFSGRETGELFF. Complete variable domain (other parts from reference TRBV5-1 and TRBJ2-2): KAGVTQTPRYLIKTRGQQVTLSCSPISGHRSVSWYQQTPGQGLQFLFEYFSETQRNKGNFPGRFSGRQFSNSRSEMNVSTLELGDSALYLCASGFSGRETGELFFGEGSRLTVL.

This rearrangement joins TRBV6-5 to TRBJ1-6; no firm D call. CDR1 is MNHEY, CDR2 SVGAGI, per germline. The CDR3 covers 15 residues. Trimming cost V 2 bases and J 9 bases, with 14 bases left between them. This CDR3 reads CASSYASGSGSPLHF. For the CDR3, the DNA is TGTGCCAGCAGTTACGCGAGTGGTTCGGGTTCACCCCTCCACTTT.

This clone occurred once. CDR3 coding DNA: TGCGCCAGCAGCGTCACCTCGGGACAGGTCAATGAAAAACTGTTTTTT. Encoded protein: CASSVTSGQVNEKLFF. The V gene is TRBV4-1, the J gene TRBJ1-4; 8 nucleotides agree with TRBD1. The CDR3 has 16 amino acids. Germline V gives CDR1 MGHRA, CDR2 YSYEKL. V was clipped by 5 bases and J by 5 bases; unmatched bases: 10.

This chain links TRBV5-4 with TRBJ1-4, with D perhaps TRBD1 (5 bases). This CDR3 spans 14 amino acids. Per the germline V gene, CDR1 is SGHNT and CDR2 is YYREEE (reference sequence). V was trimmed by 2 bases and J by 3 bases, leaving 8 bases between them. The CDR3 loop is CASSLKGPNEKLFF. CDR3 nucleotide sequence: TGTGCCAGCAGCTTAAAGGGGCCTAATGAAAAACTGTTTTTT.

Written as DNA, the CDR3 is TGTGCCAGCAGCTTAGTTTTAGTCCTGGCTAGCGGGAAGGGAGATACGCAGTATTTT. It is translated as CASSLVLVLASGKGDTQYF. V and J are TRBV7-9 and TRBJ2-3; 9 bases map to TRBD2. The CDR3 runs to 19 residues. Germline V gene sequence: CDR1 SEHNR, CDR2 FQNEAQ (reference sequence). Germline trimming cut 1 base from V and 5 bases from J; bases unmatched to any gene: 16.

This clone was observed once. J is TRBJ2-3 and V is TRBV5-1; possible D gene TRBD1, 6 bases. Germline loops: CDR1 SGHRS, CDR2 YFSETQ. Trimming cost V 0 bases and J 0 bases, with 14 bases left between them. The CDR3 contains 17 residues. CDR3 sequence reads: CASSLDHRDASTDTQYF. CDR3 DNA sequence: TGCGCCAGCAGCTTGGACCACAGGGATGCTAGCACAGATACGCAGTATTTT.

The chain couples TRBV10-3 to TRBJ2-5; a possible D gene is TRBD2 (6 bases). The CDR3 runs 15 residues. Germline lookup yields CDR1 ENHRY and CDR2 SYGVKD. The V gene lost 5 bases and the J gene lost 4 bases, with 17 bases spanning the gap. The CDR3, as DNA: TGTGCCATCAGTCCCGACAGCATCGGGGGAGAGACCCAGTACTTC. Translated: CAISPDSIGGETQYF.

CDR3 bases: TGTGCTAGTGGTCCTAACCAGGGACAGTCTAAAGAGACCCAGTACTTC. This translates into CASGPNQGQSKETQYF. The gene calls are TRBV12-5 and TRBJ2-5, with TRBD1 identical over 7 bases. Germline lookup yields CDR1 LGHNT and CDR2 FRNRAP. V lost 5 bases to trimming and J lost 3 bases; unmatched junction nucleotides: 12. CDR3 length: 16 amino acids.

This clone was recorded only once. The chain links TRBV7-3 to TRBJ2-1; TRBD2 matches 8 bases. The CDR3 is 14 residues long. Germline V gives CDR1 SGHTA, CDR2 FQGTGA. V was clipped by 2 bases and J by 6 bases; unmatched bases: 3. CDR3 amino acids: CASSLQSGSNEQFF. CDR3 coding DNA: TGTGCCAGCAGCTTACAAAGCGGGAGCAATGAGCAGTTCTTC.

The chain is built from TRBV6-5 and TRBJ2-5; 7 nucleotides line up with TRBD2. Per the germline V gene, CDR1 is MNHEY and CDR2 is SVGAGI. V lost 2 bases, J lost 5 bases, and 5 bases stayed unmatched. The CDR3 runs 14 residues. The CDR3 is CASSYGGVEETQYF. DNA for the CDR3: TGTGCCAGCAGTTACGGGGGGGTTGAGGAGACCCAGTACTTC.

The chain is built from TRBV2 and TRBJ2-1; 11 bases agree with TRBD2. Germline V gene data show CDR1 as SNHLY and CDR2 as FYNNEI. The CDR3 loop spans 14 amino acids. Unmatched junction bases numbered 3, after V lost 5 bases and J lost 6 bases. The DNA of the CDR3 is TGTGCCAGCAGTTGGCTAGCGGGAGGCAATGAGCAGTTCTTC. Translation gives CASSWLAGGNEQFF. Together with reference TRBV2 and TRBJ2-1, the CDR3 gives the full variable domain: EPEVTQTPSHQVTQMGQEVILRCVPISNHLYFYWYRQILGQKVEFLVSFYNNEISEKSEIFDDQFSVERPDGSNFTLKIRSTKLEDSAMYFCASSWLAGGNEQFFGPGTRLTVL.

The CDR3 is CASSLVGFEKLFF. Written as DNA, the CDR3 is TGCGCCAGCAGCTTGGTGGGCTTTGAAAAACTGTTTTTT. V usage is TRBV5-1 and J usage is TRBJ1-4; D gene ambiguous. V lost 0 bases, J lost 7 bases, and 7 bases lay in between. Germline V lookup: CDR1 SGHRS, CDR2 YFSETQ. The CDR3 loop spans 13 amino acids. The full variable domain, with the rest looked up from reference TRBV5-1 and TRBJ1-4, is KAGVTQTPRYLIKTRGQQVTLSCSPISGHRSVSWYQQTPGQGLQFLFEYFSETQRNKGNFPGRFSGRQFSNSRSEMNVSTLELGDSALYLCASSLVGFEKLFFGSGTQLSVL.